This T cell receptor (beta chain) is from a study of blood T cell repertoires in COVID-19. Study background: Spain, Italy and the United States supplied samples that represented acute and convalescent COVID-19.

As processed by the authors: Amplification of reference gene primers was used by the study to estimate nucleated cell counts. Assay used: immunoSEQ multiplex PCR; TCRdb lists only in-frame clones, some missing. The V and J calls and clone size were taken over from that table, and D and trimming were inferred from the DNA. The table has 200,000 to 250,000 clones, 85% to 90% seen once. Trimming removed 1 base from V and 0 bases from J, with 13 bases in between. Germline loops: CDR1 SGHTA, CDR2 FQGTGA. This CDR3 has 18 residues. The V and J genes are TRBV7-3 and TRBJ2-6, with a possible D match to TRBD2 (5 bases). The source material was peripheral blood. The origin of this receptor is a man between 60 and 75 years old with acute or convalescent COVID-19. DNA of the CDR3: TGTGCCAGCAGCTTAATTGCGTTTAGCGACTCTGGGGCCAACGTCCTGACTTTC. Translation gives CASSLIAFSDSGANVLTF.